Each of the 15 T cell receptor beta chains below was sequenced from the same sample in a study of shared T cell receptors in the human thymus. Sequencing was performed with immunoSEQ multiplex PCR; in TCRdb, only in-frame clones are kept and a portion is missing. The table includes about 660,000 clones, roughly 86% detected once. These data are also associated with another study on human thymus T cells.

The source material was thymocytes. The source of these receptors is a boy in the first two years of life with a congenital heart defect.

V gene TRBV19 combines with J gene TRBJ1-5, with 7 bases matching TRBD1. CDR3 size: 15 residues. The germline gives CDR1 LNHDA, CDR2 SQIVND (reference sequence). J was trimmed by 0 bases and V by 4 bases; bases with no gene match: 3. The CDR3 DNA reads as TGTGCCAGTAGTAAGGGGACAGCTAGCAATCAGCCCCAGCATTTT. This codes for CASSKGTASNQPQHF.

This clone has a single count. V usage is TRBV27 and J usage is TRBJ2-7; maybe TRBD1 (6 bases). In germline, CDR1 is MNHEY, CDR2 SMNVEV (reference sequence). The V and J ends lost 4 bases and 5 bases respectively, with 9 bases between them. The CDR3 runs 12 residues. The CDR3 nucleotides read TGTGCCAGCAGTTCTCGGACAGACGAGCAGTACTTC. Translated: CASSSRTDEQYF.

The chain combines TRBV14 with TRBJ2-7; TRBD1 matches at 8 bases. V dropped 1 base and J dropped 3; count of bases not matched to a gene: 8. Germline V gives CDR1 SGHDN, CDR2 FVKESK. The CDR3 consists of 16 residues. Written as DNA, the CDR3 is TGTGCCAGCAGCCAAGCCACTGGGACAGGCGGCTACGAGCAGTACTTC. Protein: CASSQATGTGGYEQYF.

This clone turned up a few times. V usage is TRBV28 and J usage is TRBJ1-4; 10 bases map to TRBD1. With 3 bases clipped from V and 8 bases from J, the junction kept 9 bases outside the gene matches. The CDR3 sequence is 16 residues long. Germline V gene lookup returns CDR1 MDHEN and CDR2 SYDVKM. This CDR3 reads CASSFHLRDRGEKLFF. In DNA form, the CDR3 reads TGTGCCAGCAGTTTCCATCTTCGGGACAGGGGAGAAAAACTGTTTTTT.

This rearrangement joins TRBV27 to TRBJ1-4, with TRBD1 matching over 11 bases. The CDR3 extends over 16 amino acids. V dropped 6 bases and J dropped 8; count of bases not matched to a gene: 11. Germline V CDR1 and CDR2: MNHEY, SMNVEV (reference sequence). CDR3 sequence (DNA): TGTGCCAGCAGAGGACAGGGGGCGTTTCATGCCGAAAAACTGTTTTTT. Its protein is CASRGQGAFHAEKLFF.

The chain uses TRBV15 and TRBJ2-1; TRBD1 might be the D (5 bases). Per germline, CDR1 LNHNV and CDR2 YYDKDF (reference sequence). Trimming removed 3 bases at V and 4 bases at J, with 13 bases between. There are 15 residues in the CDR3. Here the CDR3 reads CATSSPWTTYNEQFF. CDR3 coding DNA: TGTGCCACCAGCAGTCCCTGGACAACTTACAATGAGCAGTTCTTC.

This sequence joins TRBV2 and TRBJ1-2; D may be TRBD1 (6 bases). Germline V gene lookup returns CDR1 SNHLY and CDR2 FYNNEI. This CDR3 has 15 amino acids. The V end lost 9 bases, the J end lost 5 bases, and 22 bases lay between the germline ends. The CDR3 region is CARGAGGDVDYGYTF. The CDR3 nucleotides are TGTGCCAGGGGGGCCGGGGGGGACGTAGATTATGGCTACACCTTC.

The chain employs TRBV6-5 and TRBJ1-3, with 9 bases matching TRBD1. From germline, CDR1 is MNHEY and CDR2 SVGAGI. This CDR3 comprises 14 residues. J was trimmed by 2 bases and V by 5 bases; bases with no gene match: 1. CDR3 DNA sequence: TGTGCCAGCAGTGGGGACAGGGCTGGAAACACCATATATTTT. Its translation: CASSGDRAGNTIYF.

The chain joins TRBV11-1 to TRBJ2-2; tentative D call: TRBD2 (6 bases). Trimming pared 5 bases from V and 3 bases from J, leaving 22 bases between. This CDR3 has 18 residues. From germline, CDR1 is SGHAT and CDR2 FQDESV (reference sequence). The CDR3 bases are TGTGCCAGCAGCGATCCTCGGATGCGGGGTGCGGACACCGGGGAGCTGTTTTTT. Protein product: CASSDPRMRGADTGELFF.

The chain joins TRBV15 to TRBJ2-5; D gene uncertain. This CDR3 is built from 14 residues. Germline CDR1 and CDR2: LNHNV and YYDKDF (reference sequence). Trimming removed 5 bases from V and 5 bases from J, with 15 bases in between. The CDR3 DNA sequence: TGTGCCACCAGCCAGCGTCGAGGAGCGGAGACCCAGTACTTC. This sequence encodes CATSQRRGAETQYF.

In its sample, this clone was seen a few times. This sequence joins TRBV28 and TRBJ1-4; 7 bases fit TRBD1. Germline V lookup: CDR1 MDHEN, CDR2 SYDVKM. CDR3 length equals 15 residues. The V gene end was trimmed by 2 bases and the J gene end by 4 bases; junction bases not matched to a gene: 4. As DNA, the CDR3 is TGTGCCAGCAGTTTAGTGGGACAGCTTAATGAAAAACTGTTTTTT. This encodes CASSLVGQLNEKLFF.

The J gene is TRBJ2-1, the V gene TRBV18, with 9 bases identical to TRBD2. The CDR3 loop spans 17 amino acids. Germline V gene data show CDR1 as KGHSH and CDR2 as LQKENI. The trim removed 1 base at V and 7 bases at J, leaving 11 bases unmatched. CDR3 residues: CASSPRSGVAGENEQFF. CDR3 in DNA: TGTGCCAGCTCACCACGTAGCGGGGTAGCGGGAGAAAATGAGCAGTTCTTC.

The CDR3 spells CASSRQGSNEKLFF. CDR3 nucleotide sequence: TGTGCCAGCAGCCGTCAGGGGTCTAATGAAAAACTGTTTTTT. The rearrangement joins TRBV27 to TRBJ1-4, with D possibly being TRBD1 (6 bases). The CDR3 runs to 14 residues. Germline CDR1 and CDR2: MNHEY and SMNVEV (reference sequence). V gave up 6 bases and J gave up 3 bases, with 11 bases separating them.

DNA for the CDR3: TGTGCCAGCTCACTCGGGACAGGAGTCGACTACGAGCAGTACTTC. Protein: CASSLGTGVDYEQYF. The J gene is TRBJ2-7, the V gene TRBV18, with 8 bases fitting TRBD1. Germline V lookup: CDR1 KGHSH, CDR2 LQKENI. Trimming took 4 bases from V and 3 from J; bases not matched to a gene: 8. The CDR3 loop spans 15 amino acids.

The rearrangement links TRBV30 to TRBJ2-1; 7 bases fit TRBD2. This CDR3 region has 20 residues. Germline trimming cut 0 bases from V and 0 bases from J; bases unmatched to any gene: 17. Per the germline V gene, CDR1 is GTSNPN and CDR2 is SVGIG (reference sequence). The CDR3 here is CAWSVSFLAENGPSYNEQFF. DNA of the CDR3: TGTGCCTGGAGTGTCTCCTTTCTAGCGGAGAATGGACCCTCCTACAATGAGCAGTTCTTC. Drawing the rest from reference TRBV30 and TRBJ2-1, the complete variable domain is SQTIHQWPATLVQPVGSPLSLECTVEGTSNPNLYWYRQAAGRGLQLLFYSVGIGQISSEVPQNLSASRPQDRQFILSSKKLLLSDSGFYLCAWSVSFLAENGPSYNEQFFGPGTRLTVL.